This paragraph covers one TCR beta chain sequence. Antigen specificity is unknown. The source of the sample is a study of T cell responses to AZD1222 COVID-19 vaccine. Broader study findings: Clonal diversity was possibly underestimated; the donors were predominantly white British and more often female. Increases in Spike-specific TCR breadth and depth were seen after two AZD1222 doses. Close to half of spike-specific TCRs reportedly recognize unmutated variant regions.

The assay was immunoSEQ multiplex PCR, and TCRdb's table has in-frame clones only and misses some. The sample includes fewer than 100,000 clones, around 85% of them seen just once. Per germline, CDR1 SGHRS and CDR2 YFSETQ. J gave up 6 bases and V 4 bases, and 9 bases lay outside the gene matches. The CDR3 is 15 amino acids. The origin of this receptor is an adult who received the AZD1222 COVID-19 vaccine. The material sequenced was peripheral blood, taken 28 days after the second AZD1222 dose. This chain connects TRBV5-1 to TRBJ2-5; TRBD2 agrees at 10 bases. The CDR3 here is CASSLRTSGQQTQYF. Written as DNA, the CDR3 is TGCGCCAGCAGCCTGAGGACTAGCGGACAACAGACCCAGTACTTC.